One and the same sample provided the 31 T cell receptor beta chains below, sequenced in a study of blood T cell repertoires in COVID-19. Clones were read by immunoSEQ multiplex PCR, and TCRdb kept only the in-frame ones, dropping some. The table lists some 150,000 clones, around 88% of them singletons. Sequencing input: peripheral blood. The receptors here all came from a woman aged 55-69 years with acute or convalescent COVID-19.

In nucleotides, the CDR3 is TGTGCCAGCAGTTACATCGAGCGGGGGGGTTTCGCAGAGACCCAGTACTTC. This translates into CASSYIERGGFAETQYF. The rearrangement uses TRBV6-2 or TRBV6-3 and TRBJ2-5; 10 bases map to TRBD2. CDR3 size: 17 residues. The germline V gene has CDR1 MNHEY and CDR2 SVGEGT. Trimming removed 2 bases from V and 4 bases from J; junction bases left unmatched: 10.

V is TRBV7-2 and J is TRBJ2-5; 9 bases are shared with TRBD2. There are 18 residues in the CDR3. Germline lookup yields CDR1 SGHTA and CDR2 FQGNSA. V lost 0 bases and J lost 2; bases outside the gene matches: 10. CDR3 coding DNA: TGTGCCAGCAGCTTAGCCCTCTTGGGCGGGGGGGTTCAAGAGACCCAGTACTTC. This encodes CASSLALLGGGVQETQYF.

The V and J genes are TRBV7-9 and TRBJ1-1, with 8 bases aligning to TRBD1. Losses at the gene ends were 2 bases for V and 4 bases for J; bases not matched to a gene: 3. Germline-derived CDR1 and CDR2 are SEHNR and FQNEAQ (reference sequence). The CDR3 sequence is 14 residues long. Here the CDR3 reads CASSLLQGATEAFF. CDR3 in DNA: TGTGCCAGCAGCTTACTCCAGGGGGCCACTGAAGCTTTCTTT.

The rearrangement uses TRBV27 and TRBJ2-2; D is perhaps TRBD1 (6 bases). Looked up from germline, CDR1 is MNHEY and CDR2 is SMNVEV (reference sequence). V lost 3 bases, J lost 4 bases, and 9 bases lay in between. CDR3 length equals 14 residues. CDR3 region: CASSFGQTTGELFF. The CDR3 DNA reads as TGTGCCAGCAGTTTCGGACAGACCACCGGGGAGCTGTTTTTT.

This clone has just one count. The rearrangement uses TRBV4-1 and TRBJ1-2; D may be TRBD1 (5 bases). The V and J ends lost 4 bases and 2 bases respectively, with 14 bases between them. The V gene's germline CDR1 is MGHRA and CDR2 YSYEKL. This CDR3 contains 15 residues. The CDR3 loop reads CASSPGGAENYGYTF. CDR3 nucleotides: TGCGCCAGCAGCCCGGGAGGGGCGGAAAACTATGGCTACACCTTC.

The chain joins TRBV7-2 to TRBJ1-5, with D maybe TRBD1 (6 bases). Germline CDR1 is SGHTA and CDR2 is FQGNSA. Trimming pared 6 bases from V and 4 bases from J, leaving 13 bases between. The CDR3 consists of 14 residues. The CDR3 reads CASRDSLGNQPQHF. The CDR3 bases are TGTGCCAGCAGGGACAGCCTGGGAAATCAGCCCCAGCATTTT.

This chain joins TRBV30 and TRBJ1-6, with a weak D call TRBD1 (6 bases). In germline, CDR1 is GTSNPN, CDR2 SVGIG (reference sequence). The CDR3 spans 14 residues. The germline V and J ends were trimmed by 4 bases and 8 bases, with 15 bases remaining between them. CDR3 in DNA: TGTGCCTGGAATATTGGGGGCGAGGATTCACCCCTCCACTTT. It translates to CAWNIGGEDSPLHF.

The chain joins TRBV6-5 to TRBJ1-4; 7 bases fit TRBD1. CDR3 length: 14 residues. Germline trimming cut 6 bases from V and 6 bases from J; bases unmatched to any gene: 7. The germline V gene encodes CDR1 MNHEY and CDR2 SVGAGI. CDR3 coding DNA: TGTGCCAGCAGCTTACAGGGGAGAGATGAAAAACTGTTTTTT. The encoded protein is CASSLQGRDEKLFF.

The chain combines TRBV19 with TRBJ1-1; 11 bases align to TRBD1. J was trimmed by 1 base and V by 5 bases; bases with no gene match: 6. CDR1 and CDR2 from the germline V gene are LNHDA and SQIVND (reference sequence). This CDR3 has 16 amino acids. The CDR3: CASSRTGGASNTEAFF. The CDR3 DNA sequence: TGTGCCAGTAGTCGGACAGGGGGCGCATCGAACACTGAAGCTTTCTTT.

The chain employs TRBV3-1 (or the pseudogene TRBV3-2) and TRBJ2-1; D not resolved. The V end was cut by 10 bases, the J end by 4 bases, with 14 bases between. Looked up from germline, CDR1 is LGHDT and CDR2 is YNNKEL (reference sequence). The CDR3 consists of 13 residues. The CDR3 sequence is CATAERGYNEQFF. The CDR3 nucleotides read TGTGCCACGGCGGAGCGAGGATACAATGAGCAGTTCTTC.

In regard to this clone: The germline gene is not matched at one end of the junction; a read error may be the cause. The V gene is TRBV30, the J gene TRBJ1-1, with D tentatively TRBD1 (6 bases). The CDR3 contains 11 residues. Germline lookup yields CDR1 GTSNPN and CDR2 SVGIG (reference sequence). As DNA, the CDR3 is TGTGCCTGGAACAAACGGGGGGCGGGAATATTT. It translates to CAWNKRGAGIF.

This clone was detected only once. The CDR3 nucleotides read TGTGCCAGCAGTGAAGTAGTGTGGGCAGGGCCGGAAGGCTACACCTTC. The encoded protein is CASSEVVWAGPEGYTF. The genes are TRBV6-1 and TRBJ1-2; perhaps TRBD1 as D (5 bases). V was cut by 1 base and J by 8 bases, with 20 bases left in between. The germline CDR1 and CDR2 sequences are MNHNS and SASEGT. The CDR3 is 16 amino acids.

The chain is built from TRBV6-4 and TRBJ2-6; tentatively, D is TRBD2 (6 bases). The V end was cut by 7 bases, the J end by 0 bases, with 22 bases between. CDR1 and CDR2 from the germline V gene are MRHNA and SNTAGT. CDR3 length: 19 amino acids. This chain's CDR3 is CASTLAQHSYTSGANVLTF. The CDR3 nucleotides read TGTGCCAGCACCCTAGCGCAGCATTCATATACCTCTGGGGCCAACGTCCTGACTTTC.

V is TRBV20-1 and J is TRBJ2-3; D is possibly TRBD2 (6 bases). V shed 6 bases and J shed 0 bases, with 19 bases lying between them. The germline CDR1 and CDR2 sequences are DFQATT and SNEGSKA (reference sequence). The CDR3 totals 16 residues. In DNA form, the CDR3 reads TGCAGTGCCAGTATACTAGCTAGGAAGAGCACAGATACGCAGTATTTT. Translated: CSASILARKSTDTQYF.

The CDR3 region has the DNA TGTGCCAGCAGCTTCGGCAGCTTGCCGGGGGGTTGGGAGACCCAGTACTTC. Translated: CASSFGSLPGGWETQYF. The chain employs TRBV7-9 and TRBJ2-5; 7 positions agree with TRBD2. The CDR3 spans 17 residues. Trimming removed 3 bases from V and 5 bases from J; junction bases left unmatched: 15. Germline assignment: CDR1 SEHNR and CDR2 FQNEAQ (reference sequence).

The CDR3 DNA follows: TGCGCCAGCAGCCGGGACCAGGGGTACGAGCAGTACTTC. Protein product: CASSRDQGYEQYF. This chain connects TRBV5-1 to TRBJ2-7, with D possibly being TRBD1 (6 bases). This CDR3 spans 13 amino acids. Germline-derived CDR1 and CDR2 are SGHRS and YFSETQ. V was clipped by 4 bases and J by 4 bases, with 12 bases between them.

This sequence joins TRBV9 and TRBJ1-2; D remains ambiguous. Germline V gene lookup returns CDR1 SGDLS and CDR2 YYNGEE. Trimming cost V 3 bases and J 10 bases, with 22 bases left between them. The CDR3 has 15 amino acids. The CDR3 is CASSASTETMLDYTF. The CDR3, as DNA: TGTGCCAGCAGCGCTTCGACGGAAACTATGTTGGACTACACCTTC.

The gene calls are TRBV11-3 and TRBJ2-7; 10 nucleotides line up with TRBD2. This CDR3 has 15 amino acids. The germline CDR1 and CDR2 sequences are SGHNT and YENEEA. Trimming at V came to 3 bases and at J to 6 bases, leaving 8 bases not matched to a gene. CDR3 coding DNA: TGTGCCAGCAGCTTCCAAGCGGGGGGGCCAGCCGAGCAGTACTTC. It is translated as CASSFQAGGPAEQYF.

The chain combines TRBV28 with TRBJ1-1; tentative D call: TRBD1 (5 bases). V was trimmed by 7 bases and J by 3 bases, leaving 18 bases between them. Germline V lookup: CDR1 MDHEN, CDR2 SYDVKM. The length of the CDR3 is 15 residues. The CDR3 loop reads CASTIAGGWDTEAFF. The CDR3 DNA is TGTGCCAGCACCATCGCGGGGGGGTGGGACACTGAAGCTTTCTTT.

The CDR3: CASILPYF. The DNA of the CDR3 is TGTGCCAGCATCCTTCCTTACTTC. The chain uses TRBV7-9 and TRBJ2-4; no reliable D call. The germline CDR1 and CDR2 sequences are SEHNR and FQNEAQ (reference sequence). This CDR3 spans 8 amino acids. V was cut by 7 bases and J by 16 bases, with 8 bases left in between.

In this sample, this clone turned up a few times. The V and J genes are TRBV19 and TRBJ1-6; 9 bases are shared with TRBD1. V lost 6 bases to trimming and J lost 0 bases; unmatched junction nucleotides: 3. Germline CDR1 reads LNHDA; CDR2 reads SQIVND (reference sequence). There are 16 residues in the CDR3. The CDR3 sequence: CASRSQGASYNSPLHF. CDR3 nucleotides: TGTGCCAGTAGGTCACAGGGGGCCTCCTATAATTCACCCCTCCACTTT.

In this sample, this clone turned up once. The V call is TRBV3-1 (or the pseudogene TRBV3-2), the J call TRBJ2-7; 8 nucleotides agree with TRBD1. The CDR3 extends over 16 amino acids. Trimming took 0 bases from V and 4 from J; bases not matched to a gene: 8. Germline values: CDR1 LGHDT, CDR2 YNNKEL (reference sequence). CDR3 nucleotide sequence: TGTGCCAGCAGCCAAGACCGATCAGGGGGCCGTTACGAGCAGTACTTC. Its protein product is CASSQDRSGGRYEQYF.

Written as DNA, the CDR3 is TGTGCCAGCAGTAACGGGGAGACCCAGTACTTC. Encoded protein: CASSNGETQYF. The J gene is TRBJ2-5, the V gene TRBV6-5; unclear D gene. Germline CDR1 and CDR2: MNHEY and SVGAGI. This CDR3 contains 11 residues. V lost 5 bases, J lost 5 bases, and 6 bases lay in between.

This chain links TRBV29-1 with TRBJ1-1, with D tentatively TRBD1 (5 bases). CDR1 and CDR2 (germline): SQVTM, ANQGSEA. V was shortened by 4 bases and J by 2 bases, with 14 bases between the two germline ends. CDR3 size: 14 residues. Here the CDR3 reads CSVAPTAYNTEAFF. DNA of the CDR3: TGCAGCGTTGCCCCGACAGCGTATAACACTGAAGCTTTCTTT.

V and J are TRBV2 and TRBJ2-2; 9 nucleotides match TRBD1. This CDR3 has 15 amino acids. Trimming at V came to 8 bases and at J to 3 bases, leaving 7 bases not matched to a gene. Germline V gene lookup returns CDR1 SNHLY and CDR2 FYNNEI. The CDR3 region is CASVRGTGYTGELFF. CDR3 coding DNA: TGTGCCAGCGTAAGGGGGACAGGGTACACCGGGGAGCTGTTTTTT. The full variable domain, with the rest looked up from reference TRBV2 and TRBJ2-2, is EPEVTQTPSHQVTQMGQEVILRCVPISNHLYFYWYRQILGQKVEFLVSFYNNEISEKSEIFDDQFSVERPDGSNFTLKIRSTKLEDSAMYFCASVRGTGYTGELFFGEGSRLTVL.

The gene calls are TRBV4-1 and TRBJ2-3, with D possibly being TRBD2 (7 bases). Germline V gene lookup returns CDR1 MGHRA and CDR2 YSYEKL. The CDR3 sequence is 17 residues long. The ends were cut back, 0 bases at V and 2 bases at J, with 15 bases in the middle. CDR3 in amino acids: CASSQDGGGGPTDTQYF. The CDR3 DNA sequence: TGCGCCAGCAGCCAAGATGGAGGGGGGGGCCCCACAGATACGCAGTATTTT.

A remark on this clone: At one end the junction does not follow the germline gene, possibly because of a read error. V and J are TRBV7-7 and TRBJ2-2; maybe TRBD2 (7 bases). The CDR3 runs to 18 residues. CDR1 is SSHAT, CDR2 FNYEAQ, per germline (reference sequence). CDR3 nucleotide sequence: TGTGCTAGCAGCCCCCGTGAAGGGGGGGCGATGAACACCGGGGAGCTGTTTTTT. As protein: CASSPREGGAMNTGELFF.

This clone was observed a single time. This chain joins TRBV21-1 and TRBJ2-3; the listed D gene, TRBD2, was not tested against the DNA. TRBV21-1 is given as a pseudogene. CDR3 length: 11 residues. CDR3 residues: CASSLGTRQYF. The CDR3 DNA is TGTGCCAGCAGCCTCGGGACTAGGCAGTATTTT.

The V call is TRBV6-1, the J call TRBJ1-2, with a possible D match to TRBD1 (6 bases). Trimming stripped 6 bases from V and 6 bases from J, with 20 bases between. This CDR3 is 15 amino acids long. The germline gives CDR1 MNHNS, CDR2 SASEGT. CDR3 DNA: TGTGCCAGCAGCGACGTTGGGGGGGCGAACAATGGCTACACCTTC. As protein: CASSDVGGANNGYTF.

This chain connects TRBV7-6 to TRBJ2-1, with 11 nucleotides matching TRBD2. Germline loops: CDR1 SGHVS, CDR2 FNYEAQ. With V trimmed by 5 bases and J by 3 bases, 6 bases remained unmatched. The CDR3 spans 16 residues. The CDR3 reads CASSPIAGGLYNEQFF. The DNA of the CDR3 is TGTGCCAGCAGCCCAATAGCGGGGGGGCTCTACAATGAGCAGTTCTTC.

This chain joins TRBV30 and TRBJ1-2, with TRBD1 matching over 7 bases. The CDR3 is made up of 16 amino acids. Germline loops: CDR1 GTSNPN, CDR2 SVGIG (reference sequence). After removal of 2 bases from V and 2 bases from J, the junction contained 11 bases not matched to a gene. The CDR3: CAWSPITGQRNYGYTF. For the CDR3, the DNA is TGTGCCTGGAGTCCCATTACGGGACAGAGAAACTATGGCTACACCTTC.